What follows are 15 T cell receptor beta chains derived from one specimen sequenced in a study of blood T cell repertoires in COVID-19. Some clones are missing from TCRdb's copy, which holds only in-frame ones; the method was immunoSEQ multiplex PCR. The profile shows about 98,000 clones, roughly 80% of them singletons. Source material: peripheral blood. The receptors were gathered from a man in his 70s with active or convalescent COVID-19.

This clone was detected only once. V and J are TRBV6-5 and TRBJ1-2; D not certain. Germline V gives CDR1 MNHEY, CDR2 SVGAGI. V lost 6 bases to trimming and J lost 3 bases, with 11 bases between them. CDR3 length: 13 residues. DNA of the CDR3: TGTGCCAGCAGCAGTACTAACTACTATGGCTACACCTTC. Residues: CASSSTNYYGYTF.

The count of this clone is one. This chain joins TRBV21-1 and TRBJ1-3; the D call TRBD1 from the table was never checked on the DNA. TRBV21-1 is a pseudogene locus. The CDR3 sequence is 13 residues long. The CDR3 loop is CARRKTAGNTIYF. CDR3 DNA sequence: TGTGCCAGACGGAAGACAGCTGGAAACACCATATATTTT.

Here the CDR3 reads CASSPGQGAAYF. In nucleotides, the CDR3 is TGTGCCAGCTCACCAGGACAGGGGGCGGCGTACTTC. The chain combines TRBV18 with TRBJ2-7; 11 bases are a match to TRBD1. Germline CDR1 KGHSH, CDR2 LQKENI. The CDR3 runs to 12 residues. V shed 2 bases, J shed 12 bases, and the junction held 3 bases outside the gene matches.

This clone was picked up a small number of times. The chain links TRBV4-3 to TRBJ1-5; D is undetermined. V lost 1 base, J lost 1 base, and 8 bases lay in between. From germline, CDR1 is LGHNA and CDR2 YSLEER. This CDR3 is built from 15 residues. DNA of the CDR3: TGCGCCAGCAGCCAAGTCCCGGGAAGCAATCAGCCCCAGCATTTT. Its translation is CASSQVPGSNQPQHF.

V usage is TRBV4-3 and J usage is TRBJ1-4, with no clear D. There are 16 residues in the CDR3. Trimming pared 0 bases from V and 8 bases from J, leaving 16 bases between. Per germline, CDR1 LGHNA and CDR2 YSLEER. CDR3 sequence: CASSQDNGRVGEKLFF. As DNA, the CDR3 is TGCGCCAGCAGCCAAGATAATGGGAGGGTAGGCGAAAAACTGTTTTTT.

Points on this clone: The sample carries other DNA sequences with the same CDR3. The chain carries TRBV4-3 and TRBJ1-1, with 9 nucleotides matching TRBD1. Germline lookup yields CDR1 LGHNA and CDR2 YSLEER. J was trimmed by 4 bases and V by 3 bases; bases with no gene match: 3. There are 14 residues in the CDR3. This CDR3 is CASSQDRGGTEAFF. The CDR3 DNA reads TGCGCCAGCAGCCAGGACAGGGGAGGCACTGAAGCTTTCTTT.

CDR3 in amino acids: CASSLAADQRFF. The CDR3 bases are TGTGCCAGCAGCTTAGCGGCAGACCAGCGGTTCTTC. The chain employs TRBV7-9 and TRBJ2-1; D remains unclear. The CDR3 has 12 amino acids. The germline gives CDR1 SEHNR, CDR2 FQNEAQ (reference sequence). V was clipped by 0 bases and J by 15 bases, with 12 bases between them.

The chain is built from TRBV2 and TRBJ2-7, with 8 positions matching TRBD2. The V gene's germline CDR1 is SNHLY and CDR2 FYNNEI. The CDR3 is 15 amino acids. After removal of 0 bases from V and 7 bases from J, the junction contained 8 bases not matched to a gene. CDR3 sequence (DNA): TGTGCCAGCAGTGAAGCCGGGGGGGGGCCCGGGGAGCAGTACTTC. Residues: CASSEAGGGPGEQYF.

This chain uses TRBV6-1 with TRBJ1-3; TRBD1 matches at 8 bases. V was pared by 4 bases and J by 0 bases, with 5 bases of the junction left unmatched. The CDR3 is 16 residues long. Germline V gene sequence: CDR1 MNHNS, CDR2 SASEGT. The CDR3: CASSVGQGPSGNTIYF. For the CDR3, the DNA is TGTGCCAGCAGTGTCGGACAGGGCCCCTCTGGAAACACCATATATTTT.

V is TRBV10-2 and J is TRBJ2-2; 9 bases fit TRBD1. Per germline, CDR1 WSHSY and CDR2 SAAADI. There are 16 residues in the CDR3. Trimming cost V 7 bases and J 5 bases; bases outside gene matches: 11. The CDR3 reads CASTLHRTGATGELFF. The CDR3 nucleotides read TGCGCCAGCACTTTGCACCGGACAGGGGCTACCGGGGAGCTGTTTTTT.

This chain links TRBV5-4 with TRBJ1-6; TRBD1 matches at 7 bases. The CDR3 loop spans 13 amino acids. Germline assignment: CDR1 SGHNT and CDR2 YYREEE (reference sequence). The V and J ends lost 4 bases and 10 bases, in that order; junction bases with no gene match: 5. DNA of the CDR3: TGTGCCAGCAGCAAACAGGGGATCTCACCCCTCCACTTT. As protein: CASSKQGISPLHF.

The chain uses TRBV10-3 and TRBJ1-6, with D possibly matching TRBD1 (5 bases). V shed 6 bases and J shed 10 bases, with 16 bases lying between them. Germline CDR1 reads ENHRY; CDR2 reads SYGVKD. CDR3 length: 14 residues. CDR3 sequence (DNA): TGTGCCATCAGGGGGGGTCAGGGTGGATCACCCCTCCACTTT. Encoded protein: CAIRGGQGGSPLHF.

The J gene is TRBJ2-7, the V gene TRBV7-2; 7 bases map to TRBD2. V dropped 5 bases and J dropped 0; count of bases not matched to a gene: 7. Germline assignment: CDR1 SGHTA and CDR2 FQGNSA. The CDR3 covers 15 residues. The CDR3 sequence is CASSPRAGSSYEQYF. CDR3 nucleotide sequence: TGTGCCAGCAGCCCTAGAGCGGGGAGCTCCTACGAGCAGTACTTC.

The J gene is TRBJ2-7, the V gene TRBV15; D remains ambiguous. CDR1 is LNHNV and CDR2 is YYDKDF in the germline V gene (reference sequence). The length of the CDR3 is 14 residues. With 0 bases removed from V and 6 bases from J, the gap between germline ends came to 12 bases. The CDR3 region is CATSREVVRGEQYF. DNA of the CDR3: TGTGCCACCAGCAGAGAGGTGGTTAGAGGCGAGCAGTACTTC.

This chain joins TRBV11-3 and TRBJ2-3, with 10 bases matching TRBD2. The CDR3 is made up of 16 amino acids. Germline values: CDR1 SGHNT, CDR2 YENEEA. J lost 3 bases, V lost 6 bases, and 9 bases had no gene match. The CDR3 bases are TGTGCCAGCAGTCGCCCCCCTAGCGGGGGAACAGATACGCAGTATTTT. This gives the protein CASSRPPSGGTDTQYF.